This TCR beta chain emerged from a study of control samples from healthy donors and cancer patients. The data were produced by immunoSEQ multiplex PCR, yet TCRdb's version contains in-frame clones alone and is incomplete. The data show 100,000 or so clones, around 90% seen once. This receptor was identified in a woman between 18 and 30 years old in good health. The sequenced sample consisted of blood.

This CDR3 is CASSQDIGTGYNEQFF. DNA for the CDR3: TGCGCCAGCAGCCAAGATATTGGGACCGGTTACAATGAGCAGTTCTTC. The chain recombines TRBV4-3 with TRBJ2-1; D tentatively fits TRBD1 or TRBD2 (5 bases each). This CDR3 has 16 residues. With 0 bases removed from V and 4 bases from J, the gap between germline ends came to 13 bases. Germline CDR1 is LGHNA and CDR2 is YSLEER.